The 13 T cell receptor beta chains listed next were all sequenced from one sample in a study of shared clonotypes between healthy human individuals. The naive CD8 subset, CD45RO-negative cells positively selected for CCR7, excluded terminally differentiated effector memory CD45RA+ cells. Only in-frame clones appear in the TCRdb table, and some are missing; sequencing was by immunoSEQ multiplex PCR. The data show roughly 1,800,000 clones, about 95% seen once. The sequenced sample was naive CD8+ T cells sorted from blood. The receptor source for this set is a man younger than 30 in good health.

V is TRBV6-6 and J is TRBJ2-1; D perhaps matches TRBD2 (6 bases). CDR1 is MNHNY, CDR2 SVGAGI, per germline (reference sequence). Trimming cost V 2 bases and J 2 bases, with 13 bases left between them. This CDR3 contains 16 residues. DNA for the CDR3: TGTGCCAGCAGTTACCCGGGACTGGACCCCTACAATGAGCAGTTCTTC. This encodes CASSYPGLDPYNEQFF.

This sequence joins TRBV29-1 and TRBJ2-5, with D possibly called TRBD1 or TRBD2 (5 bases each). This CDR3 spans 15 amino acids. V shed 1 base and J shed 7 bases, with 19 bases lying between them. From germline, CDR1 is SQVTM and CDR2 ANQGSEA. The CDR3 loop is CSVEGLKGYQRTQYF. DNA of the CDR3: TGCAGCGTTGAAGGACTAAAGGGGTACCAGAGGACCCAGTACTTC. The complete variable domain, with remaining parts taken from reference TRBV29-1 and TRBJ2-5, reads SAVISQKPSRDICQRGTSLTIQCQVDSQVTMMFWYRQQPGQSLTLIATANQGSEATYESGFVIDKFPISRPNLTFSTLTVSNMSPEDSSIYLCSVEGLKGYQRTQYFGPGTRLLVL.

V usage is TRBV27 and J usage is TRBJ1-4; D ambiguous. Trimming shortened V by 4 bases and J by 1 base, and 10 bases separated the two germline ends. CDR1 and CDR2 (germline): MNHEY, SMNVEV (reference sequence). CDR3 length: 15 residues. The CDR3 loop reads CASSSVGLTNEKLFF. CDR3 in DNA: TGTGCCAGCAGTTCGGTGGGCCTAACTAATGAAAAACTGTTTTTT.

Concerning this clone: Other DNA sequences from this sample encode an identical CDR3 as well. The chain employs TRBV5-4 and TRBJ1-1, with TRBD1 matching 7 bases. This CDR3 spans 14 amino acids. V shed 3 bases, J shed 1 base, and the junction held 3 bases outside the gene matches. The germline gives CDR1 SGHNT, CDR2 YYREEE (reference sequence). In nucleotides, the CDR3 is TGTGCCAGCAGCTCGCAGGGGGGGAACACTGAAGCTTTCTTT. It translates to CASSSQGGNTEAFF.

This clone was detected only once. The V gene is TRBV4-3, the J gene TRBJ1-2, with D uncertain. Germline assignment: CDR1 LGHNA and CDR2 YSLEER. V was clipped by 5 bases and J by 0 bases, with 16 bases between them. The CDR3 runs 16 residues. The CDR3 coding sequence is TGCGCCAGCAGCGAGGGCTTCACCGGGGCTAACTATGGCTACACCTTC. It translates to CASSEGFTGANYGYTF.

This clone has just one count. The chain recombines TRBV30 with TRBJ1-1; possibly TRBD1 for D (6 bases). The germline V and J ends were trimmed by 0 bases and 6 bases, with 14 bases remaining between them. The CDR3 totals 14 residues. The V gene's germline CDR1 is GTSNPN and CDR2 SVGIG (reference sequence). DNA for the CDR3: TGTGCCTGGAGTGTACGAGGGGGGGGACCTGAAGCTTTCTTT. Translation: CAWSVRGGGPEAFF.

The rearrangement uses TRBV9 and TRBJ2-1; the D is unclear. V was shortened by 0 bases and J by 0 bases, with 13 bases between the two germline ends. The CDR3 runs to 17 residues. Germline V lookup: CDR1 SGDLS, CDR2 YYNGEE. The CDR3 spells CASSVEWGTNSYNEQFF. The CDR3 coding sequence is TGTGCCAGCAGCGTAGAATGGGGAACGAACTCCTACAATGAGCAGTTCTTC.

This chain links TRBV4-1 with TRBJ2-7, with D uncertain. The CDR3 consists of 15 residues. The ends were cut back, 0 bases at V and 0 bases at J, with 9 bases in the middle. Germline assignment: CDR1 MGHRA and CDR2 YSYEKL. CDR3 DNA sequence: TGCGCCAGCAGCCAAGATCACCCTGCCTCCTACGAGCAGTACTTC. This sequence encodes CASSQDHPASYEQYF.

The rearrangement links TRBV11-2 to TRBJ2-1; maybe TRBD2 (6 bases). Germline V gene data show CDR1 as SGHAT and CDR2 as FQNNGV. V was pared by 4 bases and J by 9 bases, with 10 bases between. CDR3 length equals 12 residues. This CDR3 reads CASSYGDSEQFF. CDR3 DNA sequence: TGTGCCAGCAGCTACGGGGACTCTGAGCAGTTCTTC.

This clone came up once. The chain carries TRBV4-1 and TRBJ2-1, with D maybe TRBD1 (6 bases). Germline values: CDR1 MGHRA, CDR2 YSYEKL. V lost 1 base to trimming and J lost 11 bases, with 12 bases between them. The CDR3 length is 13 residues. CDR3 bases: TGCGCCAGCAGCCAAGTTTTGGGGGCTCAGCAGTTCTTC. It encodes CASSQVLGAQQFF.

The chain is built from TRBV19 and TRBJ2-7; a weak D match, TRBD1 (7 bases). V dropped 2 bases and J dropped 6 bases, with 23 bases sitting between them. CDR1 is LNHDA, CDR2 SQIVND, per germline (reference sequence). This CDR3 has 17 amino acids. The CDR3 nucleotides are TGTGCCAGTAGTATATCTCCCCGGGGGACAGCGCCTTCCGAGCAGTACTTC. Protein product: CASSISPRGTAPSEQYF.

The rearrangement links TRBV29-1 to TRBJ1-1, with a weak D call TRBD1 (5 bases). This CDR3 contains 11 residues. V lost 2 bases, J lost 11 bases, and 12 bases lay in between. Germline V CDR1 and CDR2: SQVTM, ANQGSEA. CDR3 in amino acids: CSVEQGEVAFF. The CDR3, as DNA: TGCAGCGTTGAACAGGGTGAAGTTGCTTTCTTT.

The chain links TRBV6-5 to TRBJ2-5; 7 nucleotides line up with TRBD1. Per germline, CDR1 MNHEY and CDR2 SVGAGI. This CDR3 is built from 11 residues. Losses at the gene ends were 5 bases for V and 9 bases for J; bases not matched to a gene: 3. CDR3 protein: CASSETGAQYF. In DNA, the CDR3 is TGTGCCAGCAGTGAAACAGGGGCCCAGTACTTC.